Shown below are 3 T cell receptor beta chains from a single sample sequenced in a study of cytomegalovirus exposure and HLA in healthy donors. It was with 60 Vbeta and 13 Jbeta primers that the PCR ran. Repertoires were generated with immunoSEQ multiplex PCR, while TCRdb's copy carries only in-frame clones and drops some. The table records 150,000 to 200,000 clones, almost 85% of them present only once. The specimen was PBMCs. The receptors come from a woman aged 50 to 65 in good health and CMV-seronegative.

In its sample, this clone was seen once. The CDR3 DNA reads TGCGCCAGCAGCTTGCCCCTAGCGATCTCTAGCACAGATACGCAGTATTTT. Its protein product is CASSLPLAISSTDTQYF. The chain has TRBV5-1 and TRBJ2-3, with D possibly TRBD2 on 6 matching bases. This CDR3 region has 17 residues. Germline V CDR1 and CDR2: SGHRS, YFSETQ. V was shortened by 1 base and J by 0 bases, with 15 bases between the two germline ends.

The rearrangement joins TRBV19 to TRBJ2-7, with D perhaps TRBD2 (5 bases). In germline, CDR1 is LNHDA, CDR2 SQIVND (reference sequence). V dropped 3 bases and J dropped 1 base, with 10 bases sitting between them. This CDR3 is 14 amino acids long. The CDR3 here is CASSMASGSYEQYF. Written as DNA, the CDR3 is TGTGCCAGTAGTATGGCCAGCGGATCCTACGAGCAGTACTTC.

This chain joins TRBV11-2 and TRBJ2-7; tentative D call: TRBD1 (6 bases). Germline V gene data show CDR1 as SGHAT and CDR2 as FQNNGV. CDR3 length: 15 amino acids. Trimming removed 1 base at V and 3 bases at J, with 13 bases between. In nucleotides, the CDR3 is TGTGCCAGCAGCTTAGCGAGGGACACTTACTACGAGCAGTACTTC. This translates into CASSLARDTYYEQYF. The full variable domain, its missing parts supplied by reference TRBV11-2 and TRBJ2-7, is EAGVAQSPRYKIIEKRQSVAFWCNPISGHATLYWYQQILGQGPKLLIQFQNNGVVDDSQLPKDRFSAERLKGVDSTLKIQPAKLEDSAVYLCASSLARDTYYEQYFGPGTRLTVT.